Below are 10 T cell receptor beta chains sequenced from a single sample in a study of blood T cell repertoires in COVID-19. Repertoires were generated with immunoSEQ multiplex PCR, while TCRdb's copy carries only in-frame clones and drops some. The table includes approximately 250,000 clones, roughly 84% detected once. Sequencing used peripheral blood. These receptors were obtained from a woman aged 40 to 50 who had recovered from COVID-19.

This chain joins TRBV27 and TRBJ1-1; D gene unclear. Between the trimmed V and J ends, which lost 1 base and 4 bases, there was a span of 10 bases. The CDR3 runs to 14 residues. Germline lookup yields CDR1 MNHEY and CDR2 SMNVEV (reference sequence). CDR3 nucleotides: TGTGCCAGCAGTTTATATCTGGGGAGCACTGAAGCTTTCTTT. Its protein is CASSLYLGSTEAFF.

The genes are TRBV12-3 or TRBV12-4 and TRBJ1-2, with 7 positions matching TRBD1. With 5 bases clipped from V and 2 bases from J, the junction kept 2 bases outside the gene matches. There are 13 residues in the CDR3. This chain's CDR3 is CASSRGQNYGYTF. CDR3 nucleotides: TGTGCCAGCAGTCGGGGACAGAACTATGGCTACACCTTC.

The V and J genes are TRBV6-2 or TRBV6-3 and TRBJ1-2, with a possible D match to TRBD1 (6 bases). V dropped 2 bases and J dropped 6 bases, with 19 bases sitting between them. The CDR3 contains 16 residues. CDR1 is MNHEY, CDR2 SVGEGT, per germline. The CDR3 sequence is CASSYTSDSFEDGYTF. The CDR3 nucleotides are TGTGCCAGCAGTTACACCTCGGACAGTTTCGAGGATGGCTACACCTTC.

The chain links TRBV11-3 to TRBJ2-7, with a possible D match to TRBD2 (6 bases). CDR1 is SGHNT, CDR2 YENEEA, per germline. CDR3 size: 14 residues. Trimming removed 2 bases at V and 5 bases at J, with 13 bases between. The CDR3 nucleotides are TGTGCCAGCAGCTTAAGAGTAGGCGGGAACGAGCAGTACTTC. This codes for CASSLRVGGNEQYF.

This rearrangement joins TRBV3-1 (or the pseudogene TRBV3-2) to TRBJ2-3; 9 bases align to TRBD2. J gave up 2 bases and V 4 bases, and 7 bases lay outside the gene matches. CDR1 and CDR2 (germline): LGHDT, YNNKEL (reference sequence). The CDR3 runs 16 residues. The CDR3, as DNA: TGTGCCAGCAGCCTTAGCGGGGGAGACATCACAGATACGCAGTATTTT. It encodes CASSLSGGDITDTQYF.

The gene calls are TRBV11-1 and TRBJ1-1; D gene unclear. Germline assignment: CDR1 SGHAT and CDR2 FQDESV (reference sequence). The CDR3 consists of 14 residues. V was shortened by 4 bases and J by 0 bases, with 9 bases between the two germline ends. CDR3 residues: CASSSQMMNTEAFF. The DNA of the CDR3 is TGTGCCAGCAGCTCACAGATGATGAACACTGAAGCTTTCTTT.

The CDR3: CASSSGQGAGNTEAFF. In nucleotides, the CDR3 is TGTGCCAGCAGTTCGGGACAGGGGGCAGGGAACACTGAAGCTTTCTTT. The chain carries TRBV27 and TRBJ1-1; 12 nucleotides align to TRBD1. The CDR3 is 16 residues long. Germline assignment: CDR1 MNHEY and CDR2 SMNVEV (reference sequence). V lost 4 bases, J lost 1 base, and 4 bases stayed unmatched.

Only a few counts were recorded for this clone. The identical CDR3 is also encoded by other nucleotide sequences in the sample. V and J are TRBV19 and TRBJ1-1; D gene ambiguous. This CDR3 has 13 amino acids. Germline V gives CDR1 LNHDA, CDR2 SQIVND (reference sequence). V lost 1 base to trimming and J lost 2 bases, with 5 bases between them. The CDR3 sequence: CASSIGRNTEAFF. The CDR3 region has the DNA TGTGCCAGTAGTATAGGGAGAAACACTGAAGCTTTCTTT. The full variable domain, in which reference TRBV19 and TRBJ1-1 provide the parts outside the CDR3, is DGGITQSPKYLFRKEGQNVTLSCEQNLNHDAMYWYRQDPGQGLRLIYYSQIVNDFQKGDIAEGYSVSREKKESFPLTVTSAQKNPTAFYLCASSIGRNTEAFFGQGTRLTVV.

The chain combines TRBV28 with TRBJ2-7, with TRBD1 matching 7 bases. CDR1 MDHEN and CDR2 SYDVKM come from the germline V gene. The CDR3 extends over 13 amino acids. V gave up 8 bases and J gave up 6 bases; unmatched junction bases: 10. Here the CDR3 reads CASERGQAPEQYF. The DNA for the CDR3 is TGTGCCAGCGAGAGGGGGCAGGCCCCCGAGCAGTACTTC.

The V call is TRBV7-7, the J call TRBJ1-4; D remains ambiguous. The CDR3 spans 15 residues. V shed 5 bases and J shed 1 base, with 11 bases lying between them. Germline lookup yields CDR1 SSHAT and CDR2 FNYEAQ (reference sequence). The CDR3 DNA is TGTGCCAGCAGCCTAACAGAGGGAACTAATGAAAAACTGTTTTTT. This gives the protein CASSLTEGTNEKLFF. Looking up the rest from reference TRBV7-7 and TRBJ1-4 gives the full variable domain: GAGVSQSPRYKVTKRGQDVTLRCDPISSHATLYWYQQALGQGPEFLTYFNYEAQPDKSGLPSDRFSAERPEGSISTLTIQRTEQRDSAMYRCASSLTEGTNEKLFFGSGTQLSVL.